One sample yielded the 21 T cell receptor beta chains listed below, sequenced in a study of T cell repertoires in cytomegalovirus infection. TCRdb reprocessed the reads with MiXCR, giving one entry per CDR3 protein. The sample yields about 830,000 distinct CDR3 sequences, around a third seen once. What these receptors recognize is not known. This sample comprised cultured CD8+ T cells from PBMCs, obtained from culture after CMV antigen stimulation. The receptors were gathered from a human donor in good health (CMV status not recorded). Some clones in this sample may be carry-over from other donors' samples.

This clonotype was detected only a few times. The rearrangement uses TRBV15 and TRBJ2-5, with a tentative D call TRBD2 (6 bases). The germline V gene has CDR1 LNHNV and CDR2 YYDKDF (reference sequence). V lost 7 bases and J lost 3, with 15 bases in between. The CDR3 sequence is 14 residues long. This chain's CDR3 is CATKTPGGEETQYF. Written as DNA, the CDR3 is TGTGCCACCAAGACGCCAGGAGGGGAAGAGACCCAGTACTTC.

The V gene is TRBV2, the J gene TRBJ2-7; either TRBD1 or TRBD2 may supply D (6 bases each). The CDR3 consists of 14 residues. With 10 bases removed from V and 1 base from J, the gap between germline ends came to 17 bases. Germline loops: CDR1 SNHLY, CDR2 FYNNEI. This CDR3 reads CANLGGPQSYEQYV. The CDR3 DNA reads TGTGCCAATCTGGGGGGCCCTCAATCCTACGAGCAGTACGTC.

With regard to this clonotype: A much larger clonotype is one base distant, so this may be a read error. V is TRBV7-8 and J is TRBJ1-2, with D hard to call. CDR1 SGHVS and CDR2 FQNEAQ come from the germline V gene. The CDR3 covers 15 residues. Trimming removed 3 bases at V and 2 bases at J, with 13 bases between. The CDR3, as DNA: TGTGCCAGCAGCTTCGGCCAGCAGCCCAACTATGGCTACACCTTC. Residues: CASSFGQQPNYGYTF. Full variable domain (rest looked up from reference TRBV7-8 and TRBJ1-2): GAGVSQSPRYKVAKRGQDVALRCDPISGHVSLFWYQQALGQGPEFLTYFQNEAQLDKSGLPSDRFFAERPEGSVSTLKIQRTQQEDSAVYLCASSFGQQPNYGYTFGSGTRLTVV.

J is TRBJ2-7 and V is TRBV6-2 or TRBV6-3; no clear D. Germline V lookup: CDR1 MNHEY, CDR2 SVGEGT. This CDR3 region has 14 residues. V was pared by 4 bases and J by 3 bases, with 13 bases between. The CDR3, as DNA: TGTGCCAGCAGTTCAAGGCGACACCACTACGAGCAGTACGTC. Protein sequence: CASSSRRHHYEQYV.

The rearrangement joins TRBV6-2 or TRBV6-3 to TRBJ2-5, with 7 bases fitting TRBD1. Germline V gene sequence: CDR1 MNHEY, CDR2 SVGEGT. CDR3 length: 17 amino acids. Trimming at V came to 2 bases and at J to 1 base, leaving 10 bases not matched to a gene. The CDR3: CASSYNPISGGQETQYF. In DNA form, the CDR3 reads TGTGCCAGCAGTTACAACCCGATTTCAGGGGGCCAAGAGACCCAGTACTTC.

The table lists this clonotype with a few counts. The V gene is TRBV4-1, the J gene TRBJ2-1; 8 bases agree with TRBD2. V shed 2 bases and J 3 bases; nucleotides not matched to a gene: 9. The CDR3 length is 17 residues. CDR1 is MGHRA and CDR2 is YSYEKL in the germline V gene. The CDR3 loop reads CASSQSRAGAFYNEQFF. DNA for the CDR3: TGCGCCAGCAGCCAATCCCGAGCGGGGGCCTTCTACAATGAGCAGTTCTTC.

The CDR3: CASSRTGGYTF. The CDR3, as DNA: TGTGCCAGCAGCCGTACGGGTGGCTACACCTTC. This chain uses TRBV7-9 with TRBJ1-2; D is uncertain. CDR3 length equals 11 residues. V shed 5 bases and J shed 7 bases, with 8 bases lying between them. The germline V gene encodes CDR1 SEHNR and CDR2 FQNEAQ (reference sequence).

The chain couples TRBV12-5 to TRBJ2-1, with unresolved D. V was trimmed by 6 bases and J by 9 bases, leaving 12 bases between them. Germline CDR1 and CDR2: LGHNT and FRNRAP. The CDR3 consists of 12 residues. CDR3 amino acids: CASGSRVGEQFF. CDR3 bases: TGTGCTAGTGGCTCCCGAGTGGGTGAGCAGTTCTTC. Full variable domain (missing parts from reference TRBV12-5 and TRBJ2-1): DARVTQTPRHKVTEMGQEVTMRCQPILGHNTVFWYRQTMMQGLELLAYFRNRAPLDDSGMPKDRFSAEMPDATLATLKIQPSEPRDSAVYFCASGSRVGEQFFGPGTRLTVL.

This clonotype came up a few times. The V call is TRBV7-9, the J call TRBJ2-7; tentatively, D is TRBD1 (6 bases). V gave up 0 bases and J gave up 3 bases, with 15 bases separating them. The CDR3 has 16 amino acids. Germline CDR1 reads SEHNR; CDR2 reads FQNEAQ (reference sequence). The CDR3 spells CASSLARGHGDYEQYF. Written as DNA, the CDR3 is TGTGCCAGCAGCTTAGCGAGGGGACATGGGGACTACGAGCAGTACTTC.

About this clonotype itself: At one boundary the junction diverges from the germline segment, which might be a read error. The V gene is TRBV7-4, the J gene TRBJ1-1; 7 bases fit TRBD1. Per germline, CDR1 SGHVT and CDR2 SQSDAQ. The CDR3 is 15 residues long. For the CDR3, the DNA is TGTGCCAGCAGCTTAGCCCGACAGGGTAACAATGAAGCTTTCTTT. Protein sequence: CASSLARQGNNEAFF.

This clonotype was recorded many times. The chain couples TRBV12-3 or TRBV12-4 to TRBJ1-4; D might be TRBD1 (6 bases). V lost 3 bases to trimming and J lost 0 bases, with 17 bases between them. The CDR3 runs 18 residues. The CDR3, as DNA: TGTGCCAGCAGTTTTCGTCGGACAGCAAGCACAACTAATGAAAAACTGTTTTTT. Amino acid sequence: CASSFRRTASTTNEKLFF.

The chain employs TRBV20-1 and TRBJ2-5; weak D call: TRBD2 (6 bases). Germline lookup yields CDR1 DFQATT and CDR2 SNEGSKA (reference sequence). The CDR3 totals 14 residues. V was clipped by 0 bases and J by 6 bases, with 14 bases between them. The CDR3 DNA follows: TGCAGTGCTAGAGAGGGGGGTGGGCGGAAGACCCAGTACTTC. Translating it yields CSAREGGGRKTQYF.

The chain uses TRBV6-5 and TRBJ2-1; 7 bases agree with TRBD2. Germline assignment: CDR1 MNHEY and CDR2 SVGAGI. Germline trimming cut 0 bases from V and 9 bases from J; bases unmatched to any gene: 5. The CDR3 is 14 residues long. In DNA form, the CDR3 reads TGTGCCAGCAGTTACTCGGGGGGGGATCTTGAGCAGTTCTTC. It encodes CASSYSGGDLEQFF.

V usage is TRBV7-2 and J usage is TRBJ1-5, with TRBD1 identical over 7 bases. J lost 4 bases, V lost 1 base, and 4 bases had no gene match. The CDR3 is made up of 15 amino acids. CDR1 SGHTA and CDR2 FQGNSA come from the germline V gene. CDR3 protein: CASSLDRTGNQPQHF. The CDR3 nucleotides are TGTGCCAGCAGCTTAGACCGGACAGGTAATCAGCCCCAGCATTTT.

As concerns this clonotype: The junction shows a germline mismatch at one end, possibly a read error. The V and J genes are TRBV6-8 and TRBJ2-2, with a possible D match to TRBD2 (5 bases). CDR1 and CDR2 (germline): MNHGY, SAAAGT. The CDR3 is made up of 14 amino acids. The CDR3 DNA is TGTGCCAGCAGTTCTGGACCCAACACCGGGGTGCTGTTTTTT. Translation gives CASSSGPNTGVLFF.

The chain couples TRBV27 to TRBJ2-3, with D unresolved. CDR3 length equals 11 residues. The germline CDR1 and CDR2 sequences are MNHEY and SMNVEV (reference sequence). Deletions cut 8 bases from V and 5 bases from J, with 8 bases between. In DNA, the CDR3 is TGTGCCAGCGGACGCGGAGATACGCAGTATTTT. Residues: CASGRGDTQYF.

The chain joins TRBV29-1 to TRBJ2-5, with a possible D match to TRBD1 (5 bases). This CDR3 is 13 amino acids long. Trimming cost V 3 bases and J 4 bases, with 12 bases left between them. CDR1 is SQVTM, CDR2 ANQGSEA, per germline. CDR3 DNA sequence: TGCAGCGTTGAGGGGCCAAGGGGAGAGACCCAGTACTTC. Translation gives CSVEGPRGETQYF.

J is TRBJ2-1 and V is TRBV7-9; 11 bases are shared with TRBD1. There are 17 residues in the CDR3. Losses at the gene ends were 3 bases for V and 4 bases for J; bases not matched to a gene: 8. Looked up from germline, CDR1 is SEHNR and CDR2 is FQNEAQ (reference sequence). The CDR3 reads CASSFRTGGEGYNEQFF. In DNA, the CDR3 is TGTGCCAGCAGCTTTAGGACAGGGGGCGAGGGTTACAATGAGCAGTTCTTC.

This chain connects TRBV6-5 to TRBJ2-5; D is unclear. The germline CDR1 and CDR2 sequences are MNHEY and SVGAGI. Trimming took 7 bases from V and 0 from J, leaving 15 bases between them. The CDR3 has 15 amino acids. CDR3 amino acids: CASTRRTLYQETQYF. CDR3 coding DNA: TGTGCCAGCACTAGACGGACCCTGTACCAAGAGACCCAGTACTTC.

The V and J genes are TRBV7-4 and TRBJ1-4, with D uncertain. V was pared by 6 bases and J by 7 bases, with 24 bases between. Germline V gene sequence: CDR1 SGHVT, CDR2 SQSDAQ. This CDR3 is 17 amino acids long. In nucleotides, the CDR3 is TGTGCCAGCAGTTTTCCCCTCAAGGACGTCCGAGGTGAAAAACTGTTTTTT. Protein sequence: CASSFPLKDVRGEKLFF.

There are many counts of this clonotype. This chain links TRBV7-2 with TRBJ1-1; D not resolved. Trimming removed 4 bases at V and 1 base at J, with 10 bases between. The germline V gene encodes CDR1 SGHTA and CDR2 FQGNSA. The CDR3 is 14 amino acids. CDR3 amino acids: CASSSWKRNTEAFF. Written as DNA, the CDR3 is TGTGCCAGCAGCTCTTGGAAGAGGAACACTGAAGCTTTCTTT.